The entry below gives a single T cell receptor (beta chain) sequence along with its context. What it recognizes is unknown. Trimming at V came to 4 bases and at J to 6 bases, leaving 2 bases not matched to a gene. The CDR3 consists of 12 residues. The germline V gene encodes CDR1 SGHNT and CDR2 YYREEE (reference sequence). This sample was included in a study of cytotoxic CD8 clonotypes in ibrutinib-treated CLL. As for the study in general: After a median of approximately 68 months, some 14 patients stayed remitted and some twelve progressed; responses had been partial in roughly 25 and complete in 2.

Deep sequencing aimed at 1 in 200,000 to 1 in 1 million T cells' resolution. Some clones are missing from TCRdb's copy, which holds only in-frame ones; the method was immunoSEQ multiplex PCR. Of 150,000 to 250,000 clones detected, around three quarters appear once; the ten largest clones hold around an eighth. Study conclusions and caveats: The clonality rise at ibrutinib response reflected private clonotype expansion.

This clonotype was sampled from a human donor with chronic lymphocytic leukemia. This sequence joins TRBV5-4 and TRBJ2-7; 9 nucleotides agree with TRBD1. Sample: PBMCs, taken after 24 months of ibrutinib treatment. The CDR3 nucleotides are TGTGCCAGCAGCGCGACAGGGGGCGAGCAGTACTTC. It codes for CASSATGGEQYF.